A single sample gave rise to the 9 T cell receptor beta chains below, sequenced in a study of cytomegalovirus exposure and HLA in healthy donors. The primer mix had 60 Vbeta and 13 Jbeta primers. Assay: immunoSEQ multiplex PCR; the TCRdb copy retains only in-frame clones and omits some. The sample lists around 200,000 clones; approximately 79% were seen once. The sequenced sample consisted of PBMCs. The receptors stem from a young man in good health and CMV-seronegative.

The chain's CDR3 is CASSSGSFKGYTF. The DNA for the CDR3 is TGTGCCAGCAGCTCGGGGAGTTTTAAAGGCTACACCTTC. The chain is built from TRBV7-8 and TRBJ1-2; D is uncertain. With 4 bases removed from V and 8 bases from J, the gap between germline ends came to 14 bases. Germline CDR1 is SGHVS and CDR2 is FQNEAQ. CDR3 length: 13 amino acids. Complete variable domain (other parts from reference TRBV7-8 and TRBJ1-2): GAGVSQSPRYKVAKRGQDVALRCDPISGHVSLFWYQQALGQGPEFLTYFQNEAQLDKSGLPSDRFFAERPEGSVSTLKIQRTQQEDSAVYLCASSSGSFKGYTFGSGTRLTVV.

The genes are TRBV6-6 and TRBJ2-7; possible D gene TRBD1, 6 bases. Germline values: CDR1 MNHNY, CDR2 SVGAGI (reference sequence). This CDR3 comprises 13 residues. V lost 6 bases and J lost 1, with 10 bases in between. CDR3 nucleotide sequence: TGTGCCAGCAGCAACAGGGTTTCCTACGAGCAGTACTTC. Amino acid sequence: CASSNRVSYEQYF.

The chain carries TRBV2 and TRBJ2-6, with 7 bases lining up with TRBD1. V lost 5 bases to trimming and J lost 0 bases; unmatched junction nucleotides: 7. CDR3 size: 17 residues. Looked up from germline, CDR1 is SNHLY and CDR2 is FYNNEI. The CDR3 loop reads CASSYDRESSGANVLTF. The CDR3 DNA reads as TGTGCCAGCAGTTACGACAGGGAGAGCTCTGGGGCCAACGTCCTGACTTTC.

This rearrangement joins TRBV5-1 to TRBJ2-3; 7 bases fit TRBD2. Trimming took 0 bases from V and 6 from J; bases not matched to a gene: 4. The CDR3 consists of 14 residues. Germline loops: CDR1 SGHRS, CDR2 YFSETQ. CDR3 DNA: TGCGCCAGCAGCTTGGGGGAGGGCTGGGATACGCAGTATTTT. Protein sequence: CASSLGEGWDTQYF.

The CDR3 coding sequence is TGCGCCAGCAGTGAGACAGGCCTGAACACTGAAGCTTTCTTT. Its protein product is CASSETGLNTEAFF. The V gene is TRBV10-2, the J gene TRBJ1-1, with D maybe TRBD1 (5 bases). V lost 2 bases and J lost 0, with 7 bases in between. Germline CDR1 WSHSY, CDR2 SAAADI. The CDR3 is 14 residues long.

The chain has TRBV5-1 and TRBJ2-1; 12 bases are shared with TRBD2. This CDR3 contains 16 residues. Trimming removed 4 bases from V and 5 bases from J; junction bases left unmatched: 7. CDR1 and CDR2 from the germline V gene are SGHRS and YFSETQ. CDR3 sequence reads: CASSPWTSGDDNEQFF. The CDR3 DNA reads as TGCGCCAGCAGCCCGTGGACTAGCGGGGATGACAATGAGCAGTTCTTC.

CDR3 nucleotides: TGTGCCAGCAGTTACTCTGGCCTAGCGGCAGGAGAGACCCAGTACTTC. Translating it yields CASSYSGLAAGETQYF. V and J are TRBV6-5 and TRBJ2-5, with TRBD2 identical over 7 bases. Germline V gives CDR1 MNHEY, CDR2 SVGAGI. The V gene end was trimmed by 0 bases and the J gene end by 4 bases; junction bases not matched to a gene: 8. The CDR3 has 16 residues.

V usage is TRBV5-6 and J usage is TRBJ1-1; possibly TRBD1 for D (6 bases). Germline V gene lookup returns CDR1 SGHDT and CDR2 YYEEEE. V was cut by 1 base and J by 7 bases, with 14 bases left in between. The CDR3 extends over 14 amino acids. The CDR3 sequence is CASSLMQGLGEAFF. CDR3 nucleotide sequence: TGTGCCAGCAGCTTGATGCAGGGGTTGGGTGAAGCTTTCTTT.

This clone turned up a few times. The rearrangement links TRBV18 to TRBJ2-3, with TRBD1 as a possible D gene (5 bases). V was trimmed by 0 bases and J by 0 bases, leaving 10 bases between them. Per the germline V gene, CDR1 is KGHSH and CDR2 is LQKENI. The CDR3 sequence is 16 residues long. The CDR3 DNA reads TGTGCCAGCTCACCACCGGTCCAGGGTAGCACAGATACGCAGTATTTT. Its protein product is CASSPPVQGSTDTQYF.